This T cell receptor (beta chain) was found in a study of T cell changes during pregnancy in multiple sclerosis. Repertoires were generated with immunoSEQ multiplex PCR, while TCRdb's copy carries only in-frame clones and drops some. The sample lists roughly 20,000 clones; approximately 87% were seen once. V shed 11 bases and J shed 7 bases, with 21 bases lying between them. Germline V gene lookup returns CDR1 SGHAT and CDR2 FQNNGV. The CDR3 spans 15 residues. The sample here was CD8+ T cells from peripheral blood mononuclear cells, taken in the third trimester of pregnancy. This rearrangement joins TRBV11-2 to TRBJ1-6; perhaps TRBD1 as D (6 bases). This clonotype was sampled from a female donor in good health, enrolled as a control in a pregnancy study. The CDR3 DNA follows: TGTGCCCGCCCTGGGGGCGGAAAAGAAAATTCACCCCTCCACTTT. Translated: CARPGGGKENSPLHF. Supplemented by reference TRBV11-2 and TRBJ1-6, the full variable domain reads EAGVAQSPRYKIIEKRQSVAFWCNPISGHATLYWYQQILGQGPKLLIQFQNNGVVDDSQLPKDRFSAERLKGVDSTLKIQPAKLEDSAVYLCARPGGGKENSPLHFGNGTRLTVT.